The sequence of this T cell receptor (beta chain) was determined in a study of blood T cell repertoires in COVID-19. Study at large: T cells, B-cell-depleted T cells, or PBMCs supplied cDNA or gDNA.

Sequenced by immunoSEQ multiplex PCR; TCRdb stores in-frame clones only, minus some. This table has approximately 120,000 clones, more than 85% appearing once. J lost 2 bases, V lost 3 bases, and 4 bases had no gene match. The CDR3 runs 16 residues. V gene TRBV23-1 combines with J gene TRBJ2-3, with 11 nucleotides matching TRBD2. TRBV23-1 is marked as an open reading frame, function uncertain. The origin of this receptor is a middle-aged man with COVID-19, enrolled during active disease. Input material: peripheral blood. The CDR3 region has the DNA TGCGCCAGCAGTCACCGTAGCGGGAGGGCCACAGATACGCAGTATTTT. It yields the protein CASSHRSGRATDTQYF.